This T cell receptor (beta chain) was retrieved from a study of human T cells and chemical hapten exposure. Regarding the study as a whole: TCRs above 1 in 1000 frequency did not change with DPC sensitization.

TCRdb ran MiXCR on the RACE reads and lists one entry per CDR3 protein. This table has fewer than 300,000 distinct CDR3 sequences, around 9.3% appearing once. Sample time point: pre-sensitization, week 0. The treatment: therapeutic diphenylcyclopropenone sensitization with weekly scalp DPC. This clonotype was detected a few times. Its specificity is unknown. Germline CDR1 DFQATT, CDR2 SNEGSKA (reference sequence). CDR3 length: 12 residues. Trimming cost V 6 bases and J 5 bases, with 11 bases left between them. The V and J genes are TRBV20-1 and TRBJ1-5; TRBD1 is a possible D gene (5 bases). The receptor comes from a woman aged 40 to 55 with alopecia areata. Some clones in this sample may be carry-over from other donors' samples. The specimen comprised whole blood, sampled in connection with sensitization to the hapten diphenylcyclopropenone (DPC). The CDR3 DNA sequence: TGCAGTGCCCAAGGAGGGGATCAGCCCCAGCATTTT. Amino acid sequence: CSAQGGDQPQHF.